Reported below is one T cell receptor (beta chain). The record originates from a study of graft-versus-host responses after intestinal transplantation. CDR3 length: 17 residues. CDR1 is SEHNR and CDR2 is FQNEAQ in the germline V gene (reference sequence). Losses at the gene ends were 4 bases for V and 2 bases for J; bases not matched to a gene: 9. Assay: immunoSEQ multiplex PCR; the TCRdb copy retains only in-frame clones and omits some. The sample records about 14,000 clones, over 35% being singletons. The study plated some 200,000 CFSE-labeled responders with some 200,000 irradiated, violet-dye-labeled stimulators.

This sequence joins TRBV7-9 and TRBJ2-3; 10 bases line up with TRBD1. The receptor was isolated from a human patient who received an intestinal transplant. This specimen consisted of alloreactive CD8+ T cells from a mixed lymphocyte reaction culture, obtained before intestinal transplant. Subset of the sample: CFSE-low proliferating T cells sorted from roughly 6-day pre-transplant mixed lymphocyte reaction (GvH or HvG direction). The CDR3 sequence is CASSSFSGTGDTDTQYF. In nucleotides, the CDR3 is TGTGCCAGCAGCTCCTTTTCCGGGACAGGGGACACAGATACGCAGTATTTT.